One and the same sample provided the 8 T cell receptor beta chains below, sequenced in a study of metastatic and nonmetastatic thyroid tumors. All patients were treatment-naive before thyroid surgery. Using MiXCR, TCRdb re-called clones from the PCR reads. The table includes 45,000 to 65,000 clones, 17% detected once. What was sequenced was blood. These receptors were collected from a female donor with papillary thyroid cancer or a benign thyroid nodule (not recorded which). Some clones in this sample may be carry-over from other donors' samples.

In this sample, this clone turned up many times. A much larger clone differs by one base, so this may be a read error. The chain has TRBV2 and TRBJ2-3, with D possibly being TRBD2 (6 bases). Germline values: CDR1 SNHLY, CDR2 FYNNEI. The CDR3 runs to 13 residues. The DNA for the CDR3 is TGTACCAGCTCGATATTTAGCGGAGATACGCAGTATTTT. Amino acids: CTSSIFSGDTQYF.

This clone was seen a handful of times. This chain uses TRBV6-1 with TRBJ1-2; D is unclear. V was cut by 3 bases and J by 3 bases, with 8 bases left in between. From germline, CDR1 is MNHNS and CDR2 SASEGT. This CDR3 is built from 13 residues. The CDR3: CASSETPHYGYTF. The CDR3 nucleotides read TGTGCCAGCAGTGAGACACCTCACTATGGCTACACCTTC.

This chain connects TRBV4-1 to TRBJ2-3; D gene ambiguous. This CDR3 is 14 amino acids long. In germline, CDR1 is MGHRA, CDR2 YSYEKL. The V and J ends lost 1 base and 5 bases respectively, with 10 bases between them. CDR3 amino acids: CASSQGVPGDTQYF. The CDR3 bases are TGCGCCAGCAGCCAAGGGGTGCCCGGAGATACGCAGTATTTT.

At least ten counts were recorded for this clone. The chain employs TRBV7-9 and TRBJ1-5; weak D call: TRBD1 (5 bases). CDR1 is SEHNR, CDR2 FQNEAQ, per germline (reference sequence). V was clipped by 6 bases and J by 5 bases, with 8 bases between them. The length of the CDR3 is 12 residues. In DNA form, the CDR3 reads TGTGCCAGCAGTCTAGGGGATCAGCCCCAGCATTTT. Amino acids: CASSLGDQPQHF.

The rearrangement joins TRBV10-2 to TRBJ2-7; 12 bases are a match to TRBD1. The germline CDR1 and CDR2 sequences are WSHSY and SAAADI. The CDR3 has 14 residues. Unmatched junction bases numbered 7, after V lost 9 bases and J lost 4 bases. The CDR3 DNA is TGCGCCAGAAGGTCGGGACAGGGGGCATACGAGCAGTACTTC. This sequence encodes CARRSGQGAYEQYF.

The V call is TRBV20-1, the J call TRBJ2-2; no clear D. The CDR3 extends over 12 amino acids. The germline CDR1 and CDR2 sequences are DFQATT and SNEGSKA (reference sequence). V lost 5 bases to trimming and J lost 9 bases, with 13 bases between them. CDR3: CSAPSAGRELFF. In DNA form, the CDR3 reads TGCAGTGCTCCGTCTGCTGGTAGGGAGCTGTTTTTT.

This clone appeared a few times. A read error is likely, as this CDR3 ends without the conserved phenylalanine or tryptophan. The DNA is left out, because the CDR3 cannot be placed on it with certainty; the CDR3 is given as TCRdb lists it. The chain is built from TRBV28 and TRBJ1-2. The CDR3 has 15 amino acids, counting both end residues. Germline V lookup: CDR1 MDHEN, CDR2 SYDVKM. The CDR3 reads CASSLGKMVAYGYTL.

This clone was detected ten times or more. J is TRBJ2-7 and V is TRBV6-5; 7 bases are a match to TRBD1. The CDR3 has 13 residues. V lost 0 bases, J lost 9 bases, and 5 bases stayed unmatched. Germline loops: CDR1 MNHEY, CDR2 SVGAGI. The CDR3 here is CASSYSTGSRQYF. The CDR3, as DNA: TGTGCCAGCAGTTACTCGACAGGGTCCCGGCAGTACTTC.